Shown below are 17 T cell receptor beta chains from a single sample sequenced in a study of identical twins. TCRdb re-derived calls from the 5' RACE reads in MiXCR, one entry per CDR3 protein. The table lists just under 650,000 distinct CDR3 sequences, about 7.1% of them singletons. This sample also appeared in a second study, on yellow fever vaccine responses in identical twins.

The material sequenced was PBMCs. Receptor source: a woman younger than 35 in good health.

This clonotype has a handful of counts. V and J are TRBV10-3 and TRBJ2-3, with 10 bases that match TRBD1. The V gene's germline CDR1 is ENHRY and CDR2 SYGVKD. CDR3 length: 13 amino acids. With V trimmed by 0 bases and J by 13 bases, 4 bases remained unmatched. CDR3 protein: CAISESTGTGEYF. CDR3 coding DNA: TGTGCCATCAGTGAGTCGACCGGGACAGGGGAGTATTTT.

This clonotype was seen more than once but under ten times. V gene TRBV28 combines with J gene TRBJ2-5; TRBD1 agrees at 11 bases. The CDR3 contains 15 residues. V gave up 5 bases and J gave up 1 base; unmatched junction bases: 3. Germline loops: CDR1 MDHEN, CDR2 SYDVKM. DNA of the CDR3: TGTGCCAGCAGTACCGGGACAGGGGGCCAAGAGACCCAGTACTTC. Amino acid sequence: CASSTGTGGQETQYF.

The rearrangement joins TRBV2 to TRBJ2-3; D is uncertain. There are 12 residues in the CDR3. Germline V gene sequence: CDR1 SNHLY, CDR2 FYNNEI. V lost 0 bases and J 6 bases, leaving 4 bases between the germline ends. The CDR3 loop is CASSEALDTQYF. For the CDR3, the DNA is TGTGCCAGCAGTGAAGCTCTCGATACGCAGTATTTT.

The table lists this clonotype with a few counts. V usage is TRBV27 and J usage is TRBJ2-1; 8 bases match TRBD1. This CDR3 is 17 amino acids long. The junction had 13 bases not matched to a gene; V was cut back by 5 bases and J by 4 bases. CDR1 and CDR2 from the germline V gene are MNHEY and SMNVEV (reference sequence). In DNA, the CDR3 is TGTGCCAGCAGTCTACTCCCGGACAGGGCCCCTTACAATGAGCAGTTCTTC. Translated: CASSLLPDRAPYNEQFF.

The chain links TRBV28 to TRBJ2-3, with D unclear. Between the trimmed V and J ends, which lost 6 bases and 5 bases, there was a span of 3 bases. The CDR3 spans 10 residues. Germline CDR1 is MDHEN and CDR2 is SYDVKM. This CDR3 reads CASRLDTQYF. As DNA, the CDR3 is TGTGCCAGCAGGTTAGATACGCAGTATTTT.

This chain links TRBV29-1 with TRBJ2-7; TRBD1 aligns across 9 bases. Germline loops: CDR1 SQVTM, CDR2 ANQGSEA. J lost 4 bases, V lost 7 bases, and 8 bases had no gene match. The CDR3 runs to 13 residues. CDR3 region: CSATGTGRYEQYF. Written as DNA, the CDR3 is TGCAGCGCGACCGGGACAGGGCGGTACGAGCAGTACTTC.

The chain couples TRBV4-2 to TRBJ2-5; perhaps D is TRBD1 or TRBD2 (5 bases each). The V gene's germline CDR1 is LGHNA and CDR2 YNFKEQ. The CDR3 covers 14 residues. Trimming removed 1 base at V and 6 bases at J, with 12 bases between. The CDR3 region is CASSQGGPAKTQYF. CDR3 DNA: TGTGCCAGCAGCCAAGGGGGACCCGCCAAGACCCAGTACTTC.

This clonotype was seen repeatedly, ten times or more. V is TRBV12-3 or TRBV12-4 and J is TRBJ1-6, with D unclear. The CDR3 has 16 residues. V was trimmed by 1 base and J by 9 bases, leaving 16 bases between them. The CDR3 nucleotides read TGTGCCAGCAGTTTAGATTCCACCGGGGTGGGTTCACCCCTCCACTTT. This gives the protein CASSLDSTGVGSPLHF.

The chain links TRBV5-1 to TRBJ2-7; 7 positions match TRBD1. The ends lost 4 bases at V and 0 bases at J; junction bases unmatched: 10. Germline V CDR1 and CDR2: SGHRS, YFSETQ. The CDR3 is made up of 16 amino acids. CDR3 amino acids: CASSPPTGSDSYEQYV. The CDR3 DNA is TGCGCCAGCAGCCCTCCGACAGGGAGTGACTCCTACGAGCAGTACGTC.

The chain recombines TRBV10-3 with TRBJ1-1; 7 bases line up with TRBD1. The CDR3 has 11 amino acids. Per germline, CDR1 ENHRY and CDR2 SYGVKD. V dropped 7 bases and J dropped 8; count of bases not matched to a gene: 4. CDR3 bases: TGTGCCATCACTACAGGGGTGGAAGCTTTCTTT. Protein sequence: CAITTGVEAFF.

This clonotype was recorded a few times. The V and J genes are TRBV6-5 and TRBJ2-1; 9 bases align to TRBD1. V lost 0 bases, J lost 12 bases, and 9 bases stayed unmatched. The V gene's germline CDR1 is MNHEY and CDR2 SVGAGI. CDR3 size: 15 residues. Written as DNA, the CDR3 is TGTGCCAGCAGTTACTCGACAGGGGGGGCCTCCGTGCAGTTCTTC. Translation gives CASSYSTGGASVQFF.

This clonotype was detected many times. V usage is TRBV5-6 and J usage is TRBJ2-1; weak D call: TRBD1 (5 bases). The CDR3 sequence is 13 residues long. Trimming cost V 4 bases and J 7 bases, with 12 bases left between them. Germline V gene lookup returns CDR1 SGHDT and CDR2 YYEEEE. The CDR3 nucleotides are TGTGCCAGCAGCCAGGGCCACGAAAATGAGCAGTTCTTC. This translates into CASSQGHENEQFF.

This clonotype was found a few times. The DNA for the CDR3 is TGCGCCAGCACCTACCGGTCGAGCGGGAGGCGAGAGACCCAGTACTTC. Amino acids: CASTYRSSGRRETQYF. The genes are TRBV5-1 and TRBJ2-5; 9 nucleotides agree with TRBD2. After removal of 6 bases from V and 4 bases from J, the junction contained 13 bases not matched to a gene. This CDR3 contains 16 residues. The germline V gene has CDR1 SGHRS and CDR2 YFSETQ.

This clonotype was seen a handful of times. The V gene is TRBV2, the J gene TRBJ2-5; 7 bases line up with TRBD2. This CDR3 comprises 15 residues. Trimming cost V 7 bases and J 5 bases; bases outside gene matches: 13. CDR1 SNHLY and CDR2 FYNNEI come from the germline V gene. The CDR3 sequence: CASTRGRVSGETQYF. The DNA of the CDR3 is TGTGCCAGCACCCGTGGGAGGGTATCAGGGGAGACCCAGTACTTC.

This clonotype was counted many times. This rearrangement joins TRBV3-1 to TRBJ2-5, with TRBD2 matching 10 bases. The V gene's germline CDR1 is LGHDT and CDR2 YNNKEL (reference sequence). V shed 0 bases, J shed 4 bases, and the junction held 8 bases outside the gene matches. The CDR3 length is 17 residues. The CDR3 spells CASSQDTLAGMGETQYF. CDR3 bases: TGTGCCAGCAGCCAAGATACACTAGCGGGGATGGGAGAGACCCAGTACTTC.

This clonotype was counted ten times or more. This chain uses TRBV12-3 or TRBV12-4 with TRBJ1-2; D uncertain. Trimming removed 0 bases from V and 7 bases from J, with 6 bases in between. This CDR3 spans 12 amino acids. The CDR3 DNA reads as TGTGCCAGCAGTTTAGCGTTCTCTGGCTACACCTTC. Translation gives CASSLAFSGYTF.

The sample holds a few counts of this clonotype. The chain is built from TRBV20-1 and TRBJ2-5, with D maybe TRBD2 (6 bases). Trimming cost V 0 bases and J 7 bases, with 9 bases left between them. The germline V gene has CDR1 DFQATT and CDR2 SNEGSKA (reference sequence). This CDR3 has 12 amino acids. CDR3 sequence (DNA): TGCAGTGCTAGAGATCTGGGGGGGACCCAGTACTTC. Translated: CSARDLGGTQYF.